The TCR beta chain described here comes from a study of human T cells and chemical hapten exposure. Germline values: CDR1 LGHNT, CDR2 FRNRAP. With 4 bases removed from V and 4 bases from J, the gap between germline ends came to 13 bases. The CDR3 is 14 residues long. Specified time point: patch test 1, 2 weeks after DPC sensitization. The treatment is: therapeutic diphenylcyclopropenone sensitization with weekly scalp DPC. TCRdb independently ran MiXCR on the RACE reads; one entry per CDR3 protein. This table has fewer than 60,000 distinct CDR3 sequences, about 9% appearing once. This clonotype was recorded many times. The antigen remains undetermined. Study observations and caveats: PT1 expanded TCR numbers rose with patch test score.

The receptor comes from a woman aged 45-65 years with alopecia areata. Some clones in this sample may be carry-over from other donors' samples. The chain carries TRBV12-5 and TRBJ1-1; D unresolved. Sequenced material: whole blood, taken in connection with sensitization to the hapten diphenylcyclopropenone (DPC). The CDR3 region is CASGSTSYSTEAFF. CDR3 sequence (DNA): TGTGCTAGTGGTTCTACGAGTTACAGCACTGAAGCTTTCTTT.